Listed below are T cell receptor beta chains from one sample, sequenced in a study of technical replicates of blood from several donors. Sequencing was performed with immunoSEQ multiplex PCR; in TCRdb, only in-frame clones are kept and a portion is missing. This table holds about 75,000 clones, approximately 96% found once. Source material: T cells isolated from PBMCs. These receptors originate from a human donor in good health. Each CDR3 is given with its conserved first and last residue. Each record gives: J gene, V gene, CDR3 protein.

TRBJ1-1,TRBV28,CASSSPGDTEAFF
TRBJ2-3,TRBV11-2,CASSFGRETQYF
TRBJ2-1,TRBV5-1,CASSLAGAVWNEQFF
TRBJ1-1,TRBV5-1,CASSPLTGPETEAFF
TRBJ1-1,TRBV14,CASSQGGLTEAFF
TRBJ2-3,TRBV11-2,CASSLTGGADTQYF
TRBJ2-1,TRBV19,CASSIGSSYNEQFF
TRBJ2-7,TRBV11-1,CASSLSFSYEQYF
TRBJ1-4,TRBV29-1,CSVVGAGLNEKLFF
TRBJ2-1,TRBV9,CASSVGSSGTYNEQFF
TRBJ2-2,TRBV7-9,CASSLNTGELFF
TRBJ1-1,TRBV9,CASSVVEGEAFF
TRBJ1-5,TRBV6-1,CASSELYSNQPQHF
TRBJ2-1,TRBV25-1,CASSTSGRAHEQFF
TRBJ1-5,TRBV9,CASSSQGSNQPQHF
TRBJ2-1,TRBV29-1,CSVYRGSNNEQFF
TRBJ2-1,TRBV7-2,CASSQGDFLHEQFF
TRBJ2-1,TRBV7-2,CASSLTAGGWVYNEQFF
TRBJ2-1,TRBV6-5,CASSYSTGINEQFF
TRBJ2-7,TRBV11-3,CASSLQGRYEQYF
TRBJ2-1,TRBV28,CASSLGTSDYNEQFF
TRBJ2-5,TRBV7-9,CASSLGTLGAPETQYF
TRBJ1-2,TRBV7-2,CASSSYGYTF
TRBJ1-1,TRBV6-6,CASTIGEGTEAFF
TRBJ2-7,TRBV5-1,CASSFGGEGYEQYF
TRBJ2-7,TRBV28,CASRTGSYEQYF
TRBJ2-1,TRBV5-5,CASSQGLARGNEQFF
TRBJ1-2,TRBV7-9,CASSFGQGLNYGYTF
TRBJ1-2,TRBV27,CASSPPWDSVHGYTF
TRBJ2-5,TRBV2,CASRAGTSGSMETQYF
TRBJ2-2,TRBV6-5,CASSSYGAPNTGELFF
TRBJ2-7,TRBV2,CASRLYEQYF
TRBJ2-1,TRBV28,CASSPFAQREYNEQFF
TRBJ2-7,TRBV28,CASSLFGGNYEQYF
TRBJ2-7,TRBV15,CATSRDWDSYEQYF
TRBJ1-1,TRBV7-3,CASTTQGANTEAFF
TRBJ1-3,TRBV6-1,CASSPGTGGLNTIYF
TRBJ1-2,TRBV28,CASSLSGQSYGYTF
TRBJ2-3,TRBV4-2,CASSQALGLAASTDTQYF
TRBJ2-2,TRBV6-5,CASSLTWGGNTGELFF
TRBJ2-5,TRBV11-2,CASSRGRDRGGETQYF
TRBJ2-1,TRBV4-3,CASSLRGQRHNEQFF
TRBJ1-2,TRBV7-2,CASSSLRTANYGYTF
TRBJ1-1,TRBV5-1,CASSLGHSGNMNTEAFF
TRBJ2-7,TRBV6-1,CASRKTGPAYEQYF
TRBJ2-2,TRBV7-9,CASSLGTITGELFF
TRBJ2-3,TRBV6-1,CASGLADTDTQYF
TRBJ1-5,TRBV6-5,CASSRTGGHQPQHF
TRBJ1-2,TRBV6-6,CATGGQGAYGYTF
TRBJ1-5,TRBV6-1,CASSDYQPQHF
TRBJ1-1,TRBV7-8,CASSLAGLLNTEAFF
TRBJ1-1,TRBV6-5,CASSYLEREEAFF
TRBJ2-3,TRBV7-8,CASSPLLAGGRNTQYF
TRBJ2-2,TRBV5-6,CASSHRQVSTGELFF
TRBJ2-3,TRBV9,CASSPATGGDTQYF
TRBJ2-3,TRBV6-1,CASNLAGAQYF
TRBJ2-7,TRBV27,CASTSGGSEQYF
TRBJ2-3,TRBV5-1,CASNSGNTDTDTQYF
TRBJ2-7,TRBV7-2,CASSLMLADPSYEQYF
TRBJ1-2,TRBV25-1,CASSELGGLYGYTF